Listed below are T cell receptor beta chains from one sample, sequenced in a study of cytomegalovirus exposure and HLA in healthy donors. The method was immunoSEQ multiplex PCR; TCRdb's version includes in-frame clones alone and lacks a portion of them. The sample carries 90,000 to 150,000 clones, around 78% recorded once. The specimen was PBMCs. The origin of the receptors is a woman aged 30 to 39 in good health and CMV-seropositive. Each CDR3 is given with its conserved first and last residue. Fields, in order: J gene, clone size, V gene, D gene, CDR3 protein, CDR3 DNA. D genes are given only for firm matches. Size tells how often a clone was seen (once, few, many) or the class of an expanded clone, and some rows leave it out.

j_gene: TRBJ1-4; abundance: NA; v_gene: TRBV7-9; d_gene: NA; CDR3aa: CASSVQKSSTNEKLFF; CDR3nt: TGTGCCAGCAGCGTCCAGAAATCGTCAACTAATGAAAAACTGTTTTTT
j_gene: TRBJ2-5; abundance: NA; v_gene: TRBV2; d_gene: TRBD2; CDR3aa: CASSDSTSGGWETQYF; CDR3nt: TGTGCCAGCAGTGATTCGACTAGCGGGGGGTGGGAGACCCAGTACTTC
j_gene: TRBJ2-5; abundance: NA; v_gene: TRBV5-1; d_gene: TRBD2; CDR3aa: CASSETGTSGGETQYF; CDR3nt: TGCGCCAGCAGCGAGACCGGGACTAGCGGGGGGGAGACCCAGTACTTC
j_gene: TRBJ2-7; abundance: once; v_gene: TRBV30; d_gene: NA; CDR3aa: CAWMGQGLGEQYF; CDR3nt: TGTGCCTGGATGGGCCAGGGATTAGGCGAGCAGTACTTC
j_gene: TRBJ1-1; abundance: NA; v_gene: TRBV5-5; d_gene: NA; CDR3aa: CASSLAGGCEAFF; CDR3nt: TGTGCCAGCAGCTTGGCTGGCGGGTGTGAAGCTTTCTTT
j_gene: TRBJ2-5; abundance: few; v_gene: TRBV2; d_gene: TRBD2; CDR3aa: CASSGTGGETQYF; CDR3nt: TGTGCCAGCAGTGGTACCGGGGGGGAGACCCAGTACTTC
j_gene: TRBJ2-3; abundance: once; v_gene: TRBV5-6; d_gene: TRBD2; CDR3aa: CASSRTSGGGYTQYF; CDR3nt: TGTGCCAGCAGCCGGACTAGCGGGGGGGGATATACGCAGTATTTT
j_gene: TRBJ2-5; abundance: few; v_gene: TRBV10-1; d_gene: NA; CDR3aa: CAKAPTVETQYF; CDR3nt: TGCGCCAAGGCTCCAACAGTCGAGACCCAGTACTTC
j_gene: TRBJ2-5; abundance: NA; v_gene: TRBV25-1; d_gene: NA; CDR3aa: CASSGPWEQYF; CDR3nt: TGTGCCAGCAGTGGTCCCTGGGAGCAGTACTTC
j_gene: TRBJ2-1; abundance: few; v_gene: TRBV2; d_gene: TRBD2; CDR3aa: CASRGLAGRNEQFF; CDR3nt: TGTGCCAGCAGAGGACTAGCGGGGCGCAATGAGCAGTTCTTC
j_gene: TRBJ1-2; abundance: NA; v_gene: TRBV9; d_gene: TRBD1; CDR3aa: CASSVQQGLGYTF; CDR3nt: TGTGCCAGCAGCGTCCAACAGGGGCTGGGCTACACCTTC
j_gene: TRBJ1-2; abundance: few; v_gene: TRBV5-1; d_gene: TRBD1; CDR3aa: CASSPDRVEGYTF; CDR3nt: TGCGCCAGCAGCCCAGACAGGGTGGAGGGCTACACCTTC
j_gene: TRBJ1-3; abundance: NA; v_gene: TRBV30; d_gene: NA; CDR3aa: CAWSVPRGFRNTIYF; CDR3nt: TGTGCCTGGAGTGTACCCAGGGGCTTTCGAAACACCATATATTTT
j_gene: TRBJ2-2; abundance: NA; v_gene: TRBV28; d_gene: NA; CDR3aa: CASSFQGPGELFF; CDR3nt: TGTGCCAGCAGTTTTCAGGGCCCCGGGGAGCTGTTTTTT
j_gene: TRBJ2-5; abundance: NA; v_gene: TRBV6-5; d_gene: TRBD1; CDR3aa: CASSEGQQETQYF; CDR3nt: TGTGCCAGCAGTGAGGGACAGCAAGAGACCCAGTACTTC
j_gene: TRBJ2-5; abundance: NA; v_gene: TRBV4-1; d_gene: NA; CDR3aa: CASSQAFFETQYF; CDR3nt: TGCGCCAGCAGCCAAGCCTTCTTTGAGACCCAGTACTTC